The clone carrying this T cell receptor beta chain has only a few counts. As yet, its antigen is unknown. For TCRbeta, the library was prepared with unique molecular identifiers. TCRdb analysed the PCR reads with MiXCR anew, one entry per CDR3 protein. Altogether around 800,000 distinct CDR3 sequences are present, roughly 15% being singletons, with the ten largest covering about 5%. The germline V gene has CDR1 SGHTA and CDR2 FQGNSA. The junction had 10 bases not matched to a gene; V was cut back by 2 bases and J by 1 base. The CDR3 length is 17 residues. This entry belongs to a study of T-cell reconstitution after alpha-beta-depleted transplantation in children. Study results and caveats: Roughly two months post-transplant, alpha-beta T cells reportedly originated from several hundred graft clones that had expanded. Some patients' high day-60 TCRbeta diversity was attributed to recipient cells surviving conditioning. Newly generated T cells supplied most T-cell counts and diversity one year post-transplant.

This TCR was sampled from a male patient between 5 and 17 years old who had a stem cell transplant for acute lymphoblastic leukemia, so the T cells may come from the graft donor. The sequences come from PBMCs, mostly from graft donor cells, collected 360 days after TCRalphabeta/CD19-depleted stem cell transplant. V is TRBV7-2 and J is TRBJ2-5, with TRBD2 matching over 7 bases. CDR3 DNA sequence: TGTGCCAGCAGCTTAAGGCCTAGCGGTGTCGTCCAAGAGACCCAGTACTTC. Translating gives CASSLRPSGVVQETQYF.